This T cell receptor (beta chain) came from a study of CD8 T cells in ankylosing spondylitis. Library preparation for TCR beta used quantitative 5'-RACE with molecular barcodes. TCRdb analysed the 5' RACE reads with MiXCR anew, one entry per CDR3 protein. The table records roughly 130,000 distinct CDR3 sequences, 7% of them present only once. Overall study results and limits: Characteristic, it appeared, of ankylosing spondylitis blood was a TCR beta motif of about eight highly homologous variants. Significantly higher representation of disease-linked clones was reported for matched ankylosing spondylitis synovial fluid.

This clonotype was observed at least ten times. What it binds is not known. The CDR3 spans 12 residues. Germline V lookup: CDR1 DFQATT, CDR2 SNEGSKA (reference sequence). The V gene lost 6 bases and the J gene lost 5 bases, with 13 bases spanning the gap. This sequence was found in a male donor with ankylosing spondylitis or in good health (not recorded which). The gene calls are TRBV20-1 and TRBJ2-5; a possible D gene is TRBD2 (5 bases). Sequenced: blood, either unsorted or a sorted T cell fraction (not recorded which). DNA for the CDR3: TGCAGTGCCCTCCTCCCGGGGGAGACCCAGTACTTC. This codes for CSALLPGETQYF.